Listed below are T cell receptor beta chains from one sample, sequenced in a study of T cells in Graves' hyperthyroidism and ophthalmopathy. Each CDR3 protein gets one entry after TCRdb re-called the multiplex PCR reads with MiXCR. The repertoire has approximately 410,000 distinct CDR3 sequences, approximately 15% of them found once; the top ten carry around 13%. Sample: blood. All receptors derive from a man aged 18 to 30 with Graves' ophthalmopathy. Each CDR3 is given with its conserved first and last residue. D genes are given only for firm matches. The size of a clone is reported for some rows only, either as once, few or many, or as a class for expanded clones.

J: TRBJ1-1; V: TRBV3-1; D: NA; size: many; CDR3: CASSQDSGWGTEAFF; DNA: TGTGCCAGCAGCCAAGATTCAGGGTGGGGGACTGAAGCTTTCTTT
J: TRBJ2-1; V: TRBV7-6; D: NA; size: few; CDR3: CASSRATVRDNEQFF; DNA: TGTGCCAGCAGCAGGGCGACGGTCCGGGACAATGAGCAGTTCTTC
J: TRBJ1-4; V: TRBV3-1; D: TRBD1; size: NA; CDR3: CASSQALRDSPSRGEKLFF; DNA: TGTGCCAGCAGCCAAGCGCTCCGGGACAGCCCGAGCAGGGGTGAAAAACTGTTTTTT
J: TRBJ1-2; V: TRBV19; D: NA; size: NA; CDR3: CASGSNYGYTF; DNA: TGTGCCAGTGGCAGTAACTATGGCTACACCTTC
J: TRBJ2-2; V: TRBV5-1; D: TRBD2; size: many; CDR3: CASEERGTSGYTGELFF; DNA: TGCGCCAGCGAGGAGCGGGGGACTAGCGGTTACACCGGGGAGCTGTTTTTT
J: TRBJ1-1; V: TRBV19; D: NA; size: few; CDR3: CASCANTEAFF; DNA: TGTGCCAGTTGTGCGAACACTGAAGCTTTCTTT
J: TRBJ1-1; V: TRBV11-2; D: NA; size: few; CDR3: CASSGWTENTEAFF; DNA: TGTGCCAGCAGCGGATGGACCGAGAACACTGAAGCTTTCTTT
J: TRBJ1-1; V: TRBV3-1; D: NA; size: NA; CDR3: CASSLGQNAFF; DNA: TGTGCCAGCAGCTTAGGACAGAACGCTTTCTTT
J: TRBJ1-1; V: TRBV5-5; D: NA; size: NA; CDR3: CASSPGRWNTEAFF; DNA: TGTGCCAGCAGCCCGGGACGGTGGAACACTGAAGCTTTCTTT
J: TRBJ1-2; V: TRBV2; D: TRBD1; size: once; CDR3: CASRGGDRGEGYTF; DNA: TGTGCCAGCAGGGGGGGTGACAGGGGTGAGGGCTACACCTTC
J: TRBJ2-5; V: TRBV20-1; D: NA; size: many; CDR3: CSAWVADQETQYF; DNA: TGCAGTGCGTGGGTGGCGGACCAAGAGACCCAGTACTTC
J: TRBJ2-5; V: TRBV14; D: TRBD2; size: NA; CDR3: CASSQASGRQETQYF; DNA: TGTGCCAGCAGCCAAGCTAGCGGGCGTCAAGAGACCCAGTACTTC
J: TRBJ2-3; V: TRBV2; D: NA; size: many; CDR3: CASSEGQSTDTQYF; DNA: TGTGCCAGCAGTGAAGGTCAAAGCACAGATACGCAGTATTTT
J: TRBJ1-5; V: TRBV30; D: NA; size: many; CDR3: CAWSERAGQPQHF; DNA: TGTGCCTGGAGTGAAAGGGCGGGTCAGCCCCAGCATTTT
J: TRBJ1-5; V: TRBV7-9; D: NA; size: many; CDR3: CASSSSSGQPQHF; DNA: TGTGCCAGCAGCTCGTCGTCGGGGCAGCCCCAGCATTTT
J: TRBJ1-1; V: TRBV20-1; D: TRBD1; size: NA; CDR3: CSARSPGQGTFHGGEAFF; DNA: TGCAGTGCTAGATCTCCGGGACAGGGGACCTTTCACGGAGGCGAAGCTTTCTTT
J: TRBJ1-2; V: TRBV7-9; D: NA; size: many; CDR3: CASSLPHDSSRGYTF; DNA: TGTGCCAGCAGCTTACCCCACGACAGCTCTCGAGGCTACACCTTC
J: TRBJ2-5; V: TRBV7-2; D: NA; size: many; CDR3: CASSPGTAQETQYF; DNA: TGTGCCAGCAGCCCCGGAACAGCACAAGAGACCCAGTACTTC
J: TRBJ1-1; V: TRBV12-3/TRBV12-4; D: NA; size: many; CDR3: CASSLSGGLTEAFF; DNA: TGTGCCAGCAGTTTATCGGGGGGGTTGACTGAAGCTTTCTTT
J: TRBJ1-2; V: TRBV5-4; D: NA; size: few; CDR3: CASRPANRVDDYTF; DNA: TGTGCCAGCAGACCCGCTAACAGGGTTGATGACTACACCTTC
J: TRBJ2-7; V: TRBV7-2; D: NA; size: many; CDR3: CASSLAPPGISYEQYF; DNA: TGTGCCAGCAGCTTAGCCCCGCCAGGGATCTCCTACGAGCAGTACTTC
J: TRBJ1-4; V: TRBV7-9; D: NA; size: NA; CDR3: CASSLSQQGTTNEKLFF; DNA: TGTGCCAGCAGCTTAAGTCAACAGGGAACAACTAATGAAAAACTGTTTTTT
J: TRBJ1-6; V: TRBV3-1; D: NA; size: NA; CDR3: CASSQEGGTRSSYNSPLHF; DNA: TGTGCCAGCAGCCAAGAAGGGGGGACCAGGAGCTCCTATAATTCACCCCTCCACTTT
J: TRBJ1-1; V: TRBV7-9; D: NA; size: few; CDR3: CASSPGPKLGFTTEAFF; DNA: TGTGCCAGCAGCCCTGGGCCCAAGTTGGGGTTTACGACTGAAGCTTTCTTT
J: TRBJ2-3; V: TRBV11-2; D: TRBD2; size: many; CDR3: CASSLLAGSVTADTQYF; DNA: TGTGCCAGCAGCTTGCTAGCGGGCAGCGTTACGGCAGATACGCAGTATTTT
J: TRBJ1-2; V: TRBV7-8; D: NA; size: many; CDR3: CASSLVRLANYGYTF; DNA: TGTGCCAGCAGCTTAGTACGGCTAGCTAACTATGGCTACACCTTC
J: TRBJ2-3; V: TRBV20-1; D: NA; size: many; CDR3: CSASPGGGQYF; DNA: TGCAGTGCCAGCCCCGGAGGTGGGCAGTATTTT
J: TRBJ1-5; V: TRBV6-1; D: NA; size: NA; CDR3: CASSTGTYSNQPQHF; DNA: TGTGCCAGCAGTACCGGGACGTATAGCAATCAGCCCCAGCATTTT
J: TRBJ2-1; V: TRBV19; D: NA; size: few; CDR3: CASSMGPNEQFF; DNA: TGTGCCAGTAGTATGGGACCCAATGAGCAGTTCTTC
J: TRBJ1-3; V: TRBV7-2; D: NA; size: many; CDR3: CASSLVVSGNTIYF; DNA: TGTGCCAGCAGCTTAGTAGTGTCCGGAAACACCATATATTTT
J: TRBJ1-1; V: TRBV5-1; D: TRBD1; size: many; CDR3: CASSLRQGLNTEAFF; DNA: TGCGCCAGCAGCTTACGACAGGGGTTGAACACTGAAGCTTTCTTT
J: TRBJ2-3; V: TRBV20-1; D: TRBD1; size: NA; CDR3: CSATGQGAADTQYF; DNA: TGCAGTGCCACGGGACAGGGGGCCGCAGATACGCAGTATTTT
J: TRBJ2-1; V: TRBV9; D: TRBD2; size: NA; CDR3: CASSGARGGGYNEQFF; DNA: TGTGCCAGCAGCGGAGCCCGGGGGGGGGGCTACAATGAGCAGTTCTTC
J: TRBJ2-5; V: TRBV5-5; D: TRBD2; size: few; CDR3: CASSLELAGGETQYF; DNA: TGTGCCAGCAGCTTGGAGCTAGCGGGGGGTGAGACCCAGTACTTC
J: TRBJ2-5; V: TRBV2; D: NA; size: many; CDR3: CASSEYNRLSTGETQYF; DNA: TGTGCCAGCAGCGAATATAACAGGTTATCGACTGGAGAGACCCAGTACTTC
J: TRBJ2-7; V: TRBV18; D: NA; size: NA; CDR3: CASSAAGGAYEQYF; DNA: TGTGCCAGCTCAGCGGCTGGGGGTGCTTACGAGCAGTACTTC
J: TRBJ1-5; V: TRBV24-1; D: NA; size: NA; CDR3: CATSVRDNQPRHF; DNA: TGTGCCACCAGTGTCAGGGACAATCAGCCCCGGCATTTT
J: TRBJ2-7; V: TRBV9; D: NA; size: NA; CDR3: CASSEGGRAHEQYF; DNA: TGTGCCAGCAGCGAGGGGGGCAGGGCACACGAGCAGTACTTC
J: TRBJ2-3; V: TRBV10-3; D: NA; size: few; CDR3: CAIRSSGSLTDTQYF; DNA: TGTGCCATCAGAAGTAGCGGTTCCCTCACAGATACGCAGTATTTT
J: TRBJ2-7; V: TRBV11-2; D: NA; size: many; CDR3: CASSQPQGSYEQYF; DNA: TGTGCCAGCAGCCAACCGCAGGGTTCCTACGAGCAGTACTTC
J: TRBJ2-5; V: TRBV10-2; D: NA; size: NA; CDR3: CASSPSRTYQETQYF; DNA: TGTGCCAGCAGTCCATCTAGGACTTACCAAGAGACCCAGTACTTC
J: TRBJ2-7; V: TRBV5-1; D: NA; size: many; CDR3: CASSFDGYEQYF; DNA: TGCGCCAGCAGCTTTGACGGCTACGAGCAGTACTTC
J: TRBJ1-5; V: TRBV20-1; D: NA; size: NA; CDR3: CSARKPGSSNQPQHF; DNA: TGCAGTGCTAGGAAACCAGGGAGCAGCAATCAGCCCCAGCATTTT
J: TRBJ1-2; V: TRBV7-8; D: NA; size: many; CDR3: CASSLPGALGYTF; DNA: TGTGCCAGCAGCTTACCAGGGGCACTTGGCTACACCTTC
J: TRBJ2-1; V: TRBV10-2; D: TRBD2; size: NA; CDR3: CATIPRLAGGNEQFF; DNA: TGCGCCACCATACCCCGGCTAGCGGGAGGCAATGAGCAGTTCTTC
J: TRBJ2-5; V: TRBV9; D: TRBD2; size: NA; CDR3: CASSAGTSGRGGLETQYF; DNA: TGTGCCAGCAGCGCCGGGACTAGCGGGAGGGGGGGATTAGAGACCCAGTACTTC
J: TRBJ1-6; V: TRBV19; D: TRBD1; size: NA; CDR3: CASSILQGALNSPLHF; DNA: TGTGCCAGTAGTATTTTGCAGGGGGCATTAAATTCACCCCTCCACTTT
J: TRBJ2-7; V: TRBV2; D: NA; size: few; CDR3: CASSEQGGSSYEQYF; DNA: TGTGCCAGCAGTGAGCAGGGGGGCAGCTCCTACGAGCAGTACTTC
J: TRBJ1-6; V: TRBV7-9; D: NA; size: NA; CDR3: CASSPVGQGNSPLHF; DNA: TGTGCCAGCAGCCCGGTGGGGCAGGGGAATTCACCCCTCCACTTT
J: TRBJ1-2; V: TRBV3-1; D: TRBD1; size: many; CDR3: CASSLSLKQGTGNYGYTF; DNA: TGTGCCAGCAGCCTATCCCTCAAACAGGGGACAGGGAACTATGGCTACACCTTC
J: TRBJ1-1; V: TRBV6-1; D: NA; size: many; CDR3: CASSLKNTEAFF; DNA: TGTGCCAGCAGTCTCAAGAACACTGAAGCTTTCTTT
J: TRBJ2-5; V: TRBV29-1; D: NA; size: few; CDR3: CSGGGAGGSQETQYF; DNA: TGCAGCGGGGGAGGGGCAGGGGGCAGCCAAGAGACCCAGTACTTC
J: TRBJ2-7; V: TRBV29-1; D: TRBD1; size: few; CDR3: CSVLQAGTGFYEQYF; DNA: TGCAGCGTTCTACAGGCCGGGACAGGCTTCTACGAGCAGTACTTC
J: TRBJ1-1; V: TRBV19; D: NA; size: NA; CDR3: CASSTARRSTEAFF; DNA: TGTGCCAGTAGTACCGCCAGGAGAAGCACTGAAGCTTTCTTT